This record covers a single TCR beta chain. Its antigen is not identified. The CDR3 sequence is 17 residues long. With 5 bases removed from V and 0 bases from J, the gap between germline ends came to 17 bases. Germline values: CDR1 SGHTA, CDR2 FQGNSA. Sequenced by immunoSEQ multiplex PCR; TCRdb stores in-frame clones only, minus some. Of roughly 23,000 clones listed, around 97% are singletons. The record originates from a study of B cell selection in AIRE deficiency. General study findings and limits: Shared Treg sequences had shorter CDR3s, biased toward rearrangements with few non-templated insertions. About 30% of healthy-shared Treg TCRbeta sequences appeared in patient Tconv cells. AIRE-deficient Tconv and Treg repertoires matched healthy donors in TCRBV, CDR3 length, diversity.

The sorted conventional CD4 T cells were gated as CD4+CD127+. This sequence was found in a human donor with AIRE deficiency. The J gene is TRBJ1-3, the V gene TRBV7-2; tentatively, D is TRBD1 (5 bases). Sequencing input: conventional CD4+ T cells sorted from PBMCs. CDR3 region: CASSPRAGRTSGNTIYF. CDR3 DNA sequence: TGTGCCAGCAGCCCCCGGGCGGGGCGTACCTCTGGAAACACCATATATTTT.